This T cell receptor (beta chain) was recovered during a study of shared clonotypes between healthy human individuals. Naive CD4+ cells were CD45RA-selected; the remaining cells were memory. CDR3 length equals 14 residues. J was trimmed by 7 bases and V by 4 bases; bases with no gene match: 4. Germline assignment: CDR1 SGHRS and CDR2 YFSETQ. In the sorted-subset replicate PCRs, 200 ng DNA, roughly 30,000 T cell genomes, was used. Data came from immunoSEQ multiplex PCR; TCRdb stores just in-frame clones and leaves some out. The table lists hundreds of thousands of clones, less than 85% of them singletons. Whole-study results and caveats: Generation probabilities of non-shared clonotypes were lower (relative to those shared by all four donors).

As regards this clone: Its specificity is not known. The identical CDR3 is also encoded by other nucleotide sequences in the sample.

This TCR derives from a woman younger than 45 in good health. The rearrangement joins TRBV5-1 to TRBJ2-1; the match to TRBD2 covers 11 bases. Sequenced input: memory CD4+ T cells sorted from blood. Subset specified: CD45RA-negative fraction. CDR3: CASSHGTSGNEQFF. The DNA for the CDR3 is TGCGCCAGCAGCCACGGGACTAGCGGTAATGAGCAGTTCTTC.